Below are 17 T cell receptor beta chains sequenced from a single sample in a study of blood T cells in healthy people across ages. Alongside a J-beta primer mix, a sample-barcoded 5' primer served in a second PCR lasting about 7 to 11 cycles. TCRdb analysed the 5' RACE reads with MiXCR anew, one entry per CDR3 protein. The table has some 700,000 distinct CDR3 sequences, about 42% seen once. Material for sequencing was blood. These receptors were collected from an older woman in good health.

The genes are TRBV6-5 and TRBJ1-2; D is uncertain. The CDR3 loop spans 13 amino acids. Germline V gene data show CDR1 as MNHEY and CDR2 as SVGAGI. Trimming shortened V by 5 bases and J by 0 bases, and 7 bases separated the two germline ends. As DNA, the CDR3 is TGTGCCAGCAGTGATGATGCTAACTATGGCTACACCTTC. Its translation: CASSDDANYGYTF.

Details on this clonotype: The junction and the germline gene differ at one end; a read error may be behind it. The chain is built from TRBV7-3 and TRBJ2-7; 9 bases are a match to TRBD2. The CDR3 spans 15 residues. Germline V gene lookup returns CDR1 SGHTA and CDR2 FQGTGA. The CDR3, as DNA: TGTGCCAGCAGCTCTAGCGGGGACAGCTCCTACGTGCAGTACTTC. Its translation: CASSSSGDSSYVQYF.

This chain's CDR3 is CSANHGGANEQFF. The CDR3 bases are TGCAGTGCCAATCACGGGGGGGCCAATGAGCAGTTCTTC. The chain combines TRBV20-1 with TRBJ2-1; 8 nucleotides align to TRBD2. Germline loops: CDR1 DFQATT, CDR2 SNEGSKA (reference sequence). Trimming cost V 6 bases and J 6 bases; bases outside gene matches: 7. The CDR3 covers 13 residues.

The chain combines TRBV6-5 with TRBJ2-1; D may be TRBD1 or TRBD2 (6 bases each). The CDR3 runs to 13 residues. With 6 bases removed from V and 6 bases from J, the gap between germline ends came to 12 bases. The germline CDR1 and CDR2 sequences are MNHEY and SVGAGI. In DNA form, the CDR3 reads TGTGCCAGCAGCCGGGGGCCGGGCAATGAGCAGTTCTTC. It specifies CASSRGPGNEQFF.

There are a few counts of this clonotype. The V call is TRBV24-1, the J call TRBJ1-1; 8 nucleotides agree with TRBD1. V shed 7 bases, J shed 1 base, and the junction held 1 base outside the gene matches. Germline CDR1 KGHDR, CDR2 SFDVKD. This CDR3 is built from 13 residues. The CDR3 region is CATRDRENTEAFF. In DNA form, the CDR3 reads TGTGCCACCAGGGACAGGGAGAACACTGAAGCTTTCTTT.

This clonotype was counted a few times. This chain joins TRBV10-3 and TRBJ2-2, with TRBD2 identical over 7 bases. J gave up 0 bases and V 0 bases, and 10 bases lay outside the gene matches. CDR1 and CDR2 from the germline V gene are ENHRY and SYGVKD. This CDR3 region has 19 residues. As DNA, the CDR3 is TGTGCCATCAGTGAGTCACGCCCGGGGCTAGCGGCGAACACCGGGGAGCTGTTTTTT. Translation gives CAISESRPGLAANTGELFF.

Here the CDR3 reads CASSELDSHSYEQYF. The CDR3 coding sequence is TGTGCCAGCAGTGAACTAGACTCACACTCCTACGAGCAGTACTTC. J is TRBJ2-7 and V is TRBV2; D unclear. Germline lookup yields CDR1 SNHLY and CDR2 FYNNEI. The CDR3 sequence is 15 residues long. V was clipped by 2 bases and J by 0 bases, with 11 bases between them.

The V call is TRBV10-3, the J call TRBJ2-3; 10 bases match TRBD1. The V segment lost 8 bases and the J segment 4 bases; nucleotides outside the gene matches: 3. CDR1 ENHRY and CDR2 SYGVKD come from the germline V gene. This CDR3 spans 13 amino acids. CDR3 protein: CAIGGQGADTQYF. CDR3 nucleotide sequence: TGTGCCATCGGAGGACAGGGGGCAGATACGCAGTATTTT.

The table lists this clonotype with a few counts. The chain joins TRBV7-8 to TRBJ2-3; tentative D call: TRBD1 (6 bases). Germline assignment: CDR1 SGHVS and CDR2 FQNEAQ. The length of the CDR3 is 18 residues. V was clipped by 1 base and J by 0 bases, with 17 bases between them. The CDR3 DNA is TGTGCCAGCAGCTTAGACCTACAGGGCCGATCTAGCACAGATACGCAGTATTTT. The encoded protein is CASSLDLQGRSSTDTQYF.

In its sample, this clonotype was seen many times. The genes are TRBV6-5 and TRBJ2-1, with 10 bases matching TRBD2. With 6 bases clipped from V and 8 bases from J, the junction kept 4 bases outside the gene matches. The CDR3 consists of 13 residues. Germline assignment: CDR1 MNHEY and CDR2 SVGAGI. This CDR3 is CASRASGSYEQFF. CDR3 bases: TGTGCCAGCAGAGCTAGCGGGAGCTATGAGCAGTTCTTC.

This clonotype was seen a few times. The genes are TRBV24-1 and TRBJ2-1; TRBD2 matches at 13 bases. This CDR3 is 18 amino acids long. V was pared by 3 bases and J by 0 bases, with 4 bases of the junction left unmatched. Germline CDR1 reads KGHDR; CDR2 reads SFDVKD. The DNA for the CDR3 is TGTGCCACCAGTGATCCGGGACTAGCGGGAAGCTCCTACAATGAGCAGTTCTTC. It codes for CATSDPGLAGSSYNEQFF.

This clonotype was seen only once. This chain uses TRBV13 with TRBJ2-1; 10 bases match TRBD2. This CDR3 spans 18 amino acids. CDR1 and CDR2 from the germline V gene are PRHDT and FYEKMQ (reference sequence). Trimming cost V 4 bases and J 4 bases; bases outside gene matches: 13. The CDR3 reads CASSWSSSGRRGYNEQFF. DNA for the CDR3: TGTGCCAGCAGCTGGTCCTCTAGCGGGAGAAGGGGGTACAATGAGCAGTTCTTC.

This clonotype came up a few times. CDR3 in DNA: TGTGCCAGCAGCCGCCCCGGGGGCAGTGGTGGCTACACCTTC. It encodes CASSRPGGSGGYTF. This chain joins TRBV5-6 and TRBJ1-2, with D perhaps matching TRBD1 (6 bases). Germline CDR1 and CDR2: SGHDT and YYEEEE. CDR3 length: 14 amino acids. The V gene lost 4 bases and the J gene lost 7 bases, with 17 bases spanning the gap.

The sample holds a few counts of this clonotype. The chain employs TRBV12-3 or TRBV12-4 and TRBJ1-5, with a weak D call TRBD1 (6 bases). The CDR3 totals 14 residues. The ends were cut back, 2 bases at V and 3 bases at J, with 8 bases in the middle. The CDR3: CASSLQGNNQPQHF. CDR3 nucleotides: TGTGCCAGCAGTTTACAGGGGAACAATCAGCCCCAGCATTTT.

This clonotype appeared a few times. This chain joins TRBV5-1 and TRBJ2-7, with D unresolved. The CDR3 length is 16 residues. Germline values: CDR1 SGHRS, CDR2 YFSETQ. Trimming stripped 5 bases from V and 0 bases from J, with 18 bases between. CDR3 nucleotides: TGCGCCAGCAGACCCGGTGGAGCGAGAGACTCCTACGAGCAGTACTTC. Translating it yields CASRPGGARDSYEQYF.

This clonotype was counted a few times. The rearrangement uses TRBV6-5 and TRBJ2-6; a possible D gene is TRBD2 (5 bases). The CDR3 is 16 residues long. CDR1 is MNHEY and CDR2 is SVGAGI in the germline V gene. Trimming cost V 2 bases and J 0 bases, with 8 bases left between them. CDR3 coding DNA: TGTGCCAGCAGTTACACCGGGGTCTCTGGGGCCAACGTCCTGACTTTC. It encodes CASSYTGVSGANVLTF.

In regard to this clonotype: With a much larger clone just one base away, this may be a read error. The rearrangement uses TRBV7-2 and TRBJ2-1; D may be TRBD2 (5 bases). Germline CDR1 reads SGHTA; CDR2 reads FQGNSA. Trimming cost V 0 bases and J 6 bases, with 12 bases left between them. CDR3 size: 15 residues. CDR3 region: CASSLAGATFNEQFF. CDR3 nucleotides: TGTGCCAGCAGCTTAGCGGGAGCGACCTTCAATGAGCAGTTCTTC.